What follows is one T cell receptor beta chain and its context. Its antigen is unknown. The record originates from a study of radiotherapy plus CTLA-4 blockade in lung cancer. Broader study findings: Blood TCR clones of tumor origin expanded after radiotherapy plus ipilimumab.

The V segment lost 2 bases and the J segment 8 bases; nucleotides outside the gene matches: 7. The CDR3 is made up of 15 amino acids. Germline CDR1 SGHNT, CDR2 YYREEE (reference sequence). Measured with immunoSEQ multiplex PCR; TCRdb has only the in-frame clones, and not every one. The sample contains about 26,000 clones, about 77% of which appear only once. Sequenced here: peripheral blood, sampled from a patient treated with radiotherapy plus ipilimumab. The TCR originated in a human donor with non-small cell lung cancer that progressed on radiotherapy plus ipilimumab. The chain uses TRBV5-4 and TRBJ2-1; 10 bases map to TRBD2. The CDR3, as DNA: TGTGCCAGCAGCTTCCCTCTAGCGGGAGATGATGAGCAGTTCTTC. Translating it yields CASSFPLAGDDEQFF. The full variable domain, rest sourced from reference TRBV5-4 and TRBJ2-1, is ETGVTQSPTHLIKTRGQQVTLRCSSQSGHNTVSWYQQALGQGPQFIFQYYREEENGRGNFPPRFSGLQFPNYSSELNVNALELDDSALYLCASSFPLAGDDEQFFGPGTRLTVL.